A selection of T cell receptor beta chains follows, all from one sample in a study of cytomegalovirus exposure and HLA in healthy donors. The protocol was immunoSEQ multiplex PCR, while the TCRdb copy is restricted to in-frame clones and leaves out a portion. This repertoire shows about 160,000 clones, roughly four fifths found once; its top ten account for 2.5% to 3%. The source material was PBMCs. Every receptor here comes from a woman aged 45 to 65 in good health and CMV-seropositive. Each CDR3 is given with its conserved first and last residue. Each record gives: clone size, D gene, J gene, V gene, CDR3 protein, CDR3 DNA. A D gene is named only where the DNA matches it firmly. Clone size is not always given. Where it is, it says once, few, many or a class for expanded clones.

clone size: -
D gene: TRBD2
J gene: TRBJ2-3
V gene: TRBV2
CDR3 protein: CASINGGVTDTQYF
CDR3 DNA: TGTGCCAGCATAAACGGGGGGGTTACAGATACGCAGTATTTT

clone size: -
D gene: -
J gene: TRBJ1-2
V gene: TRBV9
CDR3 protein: CASSEGRQVYGYPF
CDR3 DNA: TGTGCCAGCAGCGAAGGAAGACAGGTCTATGGCTACCCCTTC

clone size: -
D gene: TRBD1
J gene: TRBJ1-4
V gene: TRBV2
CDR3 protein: CASSEGAQGKLFF
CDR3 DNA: TGTGCCAGCAGCGAGGGGGCGCAAGGAAAACTGTTTTTT

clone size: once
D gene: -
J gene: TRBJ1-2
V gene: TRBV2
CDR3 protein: CASKEANYGYTF
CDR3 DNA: TGTGCCAGCAAAGAGGCTAACTATGGCTACACCTTC

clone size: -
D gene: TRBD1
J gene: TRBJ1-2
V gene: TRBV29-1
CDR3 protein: CSVEGQGNYGYTF
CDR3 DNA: TGCAGCGTTGAGGGACAGGGGAACTATGGCTACACCTTC

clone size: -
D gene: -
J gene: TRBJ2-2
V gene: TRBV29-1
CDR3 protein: CSVEGLNTGELFF
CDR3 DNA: TGCAGCGTTGAAGGGCTGAACACCGGGGAGCTGTTTTTT

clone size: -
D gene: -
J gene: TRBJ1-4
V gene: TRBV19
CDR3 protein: CASRGEMGGEKLFF
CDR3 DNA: TGTGCCAGTAGGGGAGAGATGGGCGGTGAAAAACTGTTTTTT

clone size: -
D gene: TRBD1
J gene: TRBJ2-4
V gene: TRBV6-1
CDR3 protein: CASSRDRGTKNIQYF
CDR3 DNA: TGTGCCAGCAGCCGGGACAGGGGGACCAAAAACATTCAGTACTTC

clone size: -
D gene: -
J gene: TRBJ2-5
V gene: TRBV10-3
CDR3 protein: CAISEWSGSQETQYF
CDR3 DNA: TGTGCCATCAGTGAATGGAGTGGTTCCCAGGAGACCCAGTACTTC

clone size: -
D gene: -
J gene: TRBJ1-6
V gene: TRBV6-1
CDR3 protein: CASSETSGDSPLHF
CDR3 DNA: TGTGCCAGCAGTGAGACGTCAGGGGATTCACCCCTCCACTTT

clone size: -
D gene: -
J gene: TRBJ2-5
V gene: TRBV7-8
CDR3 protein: CASSLARTGRETQYF
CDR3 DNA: TGTGCCAGCAGCTTAGCGCGTACAGGCCGTGAGACCCAGTACTTC

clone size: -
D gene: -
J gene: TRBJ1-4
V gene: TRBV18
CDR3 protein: CASSPIPSTEKLFF
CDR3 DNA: TGTGCCAGCTCCCCCATCCCGAGTACCGAAAAACTGTTTTTT

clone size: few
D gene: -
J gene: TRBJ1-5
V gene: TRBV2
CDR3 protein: CASSDRRTSYSNQPQHF
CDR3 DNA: TGTGCCAGCAGTGACCGACGGACATCCTATAGCAATCAGCCCCAGCATTTT

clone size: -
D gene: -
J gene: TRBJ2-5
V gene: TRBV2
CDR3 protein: CASSGEADQETQYF
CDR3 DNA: TGTGCCAGCAGTGGGGAAGCGGACCAAGAGACCCAGTACTTC

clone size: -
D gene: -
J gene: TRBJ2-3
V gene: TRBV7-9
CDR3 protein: CASSSRDTRTDTQYF
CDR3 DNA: TGTGCCAGCAGCTCCCGGGACACTCGCACAGATACGCAGTATTTT